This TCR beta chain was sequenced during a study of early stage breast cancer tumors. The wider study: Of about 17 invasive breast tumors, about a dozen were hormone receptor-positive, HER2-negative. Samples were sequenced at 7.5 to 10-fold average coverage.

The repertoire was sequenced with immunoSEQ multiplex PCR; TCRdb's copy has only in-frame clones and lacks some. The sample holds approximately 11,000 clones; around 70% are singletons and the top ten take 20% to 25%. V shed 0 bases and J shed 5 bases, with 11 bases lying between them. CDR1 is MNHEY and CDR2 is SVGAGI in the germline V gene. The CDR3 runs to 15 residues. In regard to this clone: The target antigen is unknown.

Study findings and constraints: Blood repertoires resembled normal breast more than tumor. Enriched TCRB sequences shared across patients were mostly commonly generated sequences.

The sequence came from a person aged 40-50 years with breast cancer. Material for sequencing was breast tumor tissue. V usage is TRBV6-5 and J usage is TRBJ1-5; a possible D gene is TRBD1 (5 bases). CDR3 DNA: TGTGCCAGCAGTTACTCAGCTGGGGCTGATCAGCCCCAGCATTTT. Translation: CASSYSAGADQPQHF.